This T cell receptor (beta chain) was found in a study of blood T cells in healthy people across ages. The sample, 7.5 to 10 milliliters of peripheral blood, was drawn from each donor. This clonotype was recorded a few times. The CDR3 sequence is 13 residues long. V shed 5 bases and J shed 7 bases, with 15 bases lying between them. CDR1 and CDR2 (germline): MNHEY, SVGAGI. Next came a second PCR, run for about 7 to 12 cycles, which used a sample-barcoded 5' primer along with a J-beta primer mix. With 12 random nucleotides, a template-switch adaptor tagged each individual cDNA molecule. CDR3-containing paired-end reads numbered at least 2.5 million in each sample. TCRdb reanalysed the 5' RACE reads using MiXCR and keeps one entry per CDR3 protein. The data hold 600,000 or so distinct CDR3 sequences, with more than 20% observed a single time.

What was sequenced was blood. V and J are TRBV6-5 and TRBJ2-7; D ambiguous. The sequence came from a man between 65 and 85 years old in good health. This chain's CDR3 is CASSNPSLGEQYF. The DNA of the CDR3 is TGTGCCAGCAGTAACCCCTCGCTGGGGGAGCAGTACTTC.